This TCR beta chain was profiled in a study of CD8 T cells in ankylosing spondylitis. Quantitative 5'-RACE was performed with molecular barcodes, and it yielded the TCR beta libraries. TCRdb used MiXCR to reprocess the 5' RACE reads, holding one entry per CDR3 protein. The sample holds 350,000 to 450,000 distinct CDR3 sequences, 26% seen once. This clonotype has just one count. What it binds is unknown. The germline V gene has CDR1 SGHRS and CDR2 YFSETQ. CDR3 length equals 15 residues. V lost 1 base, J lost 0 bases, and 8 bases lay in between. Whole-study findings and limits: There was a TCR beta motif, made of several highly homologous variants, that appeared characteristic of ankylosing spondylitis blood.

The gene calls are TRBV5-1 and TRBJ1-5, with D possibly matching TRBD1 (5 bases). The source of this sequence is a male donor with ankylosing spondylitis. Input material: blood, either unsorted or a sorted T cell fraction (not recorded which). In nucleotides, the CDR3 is TGCGCCAGCAGCTTGACGACAGATAGCAATCAGCCCCAGCATTTT. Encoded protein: CASSLTTDSNQPQHF.